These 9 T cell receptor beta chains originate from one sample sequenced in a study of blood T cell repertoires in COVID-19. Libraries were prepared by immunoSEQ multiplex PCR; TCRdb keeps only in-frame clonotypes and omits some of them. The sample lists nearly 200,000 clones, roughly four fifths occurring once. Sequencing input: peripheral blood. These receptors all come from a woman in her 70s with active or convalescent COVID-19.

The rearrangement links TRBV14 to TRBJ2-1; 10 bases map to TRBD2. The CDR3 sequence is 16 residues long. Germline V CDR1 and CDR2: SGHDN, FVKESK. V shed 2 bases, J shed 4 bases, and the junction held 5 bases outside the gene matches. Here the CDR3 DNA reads TGTGCCAGCAGCCAACAGGGACTAGCGCTTTACAATGAGCAGTTCTTC. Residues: CASSQQGLALYNEQFF. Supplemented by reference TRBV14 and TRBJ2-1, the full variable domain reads EAGVTQFPSHSVIEKGQTVTLRCDPISGHDNLYWYRRVMGKEIKFLLHFVKESKQDESGMPNNRFLAERTGGTYSTLKVQPAELEDSGVYFCASSQQGLALYNEQFFGPGTRLTVL.

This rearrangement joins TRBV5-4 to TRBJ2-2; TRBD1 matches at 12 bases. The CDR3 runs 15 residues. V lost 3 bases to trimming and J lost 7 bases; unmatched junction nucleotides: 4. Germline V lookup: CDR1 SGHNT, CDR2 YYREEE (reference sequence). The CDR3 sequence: CASSWDRGQGGELFF. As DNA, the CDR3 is TGTGCCAGCAGCTGGGACAGGGGGCAGGGCGGGGAGCTGTTTTTT.

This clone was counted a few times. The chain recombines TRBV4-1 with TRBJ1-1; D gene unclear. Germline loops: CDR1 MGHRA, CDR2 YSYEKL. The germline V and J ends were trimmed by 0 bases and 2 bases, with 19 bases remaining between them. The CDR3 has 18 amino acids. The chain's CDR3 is CASSQDVPPMGGNTEAFF. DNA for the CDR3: TGCGCCAGCAGCCAAGATGTCCCCCCAATGGGAGGCAACACTGAAGCTTTCTTT.

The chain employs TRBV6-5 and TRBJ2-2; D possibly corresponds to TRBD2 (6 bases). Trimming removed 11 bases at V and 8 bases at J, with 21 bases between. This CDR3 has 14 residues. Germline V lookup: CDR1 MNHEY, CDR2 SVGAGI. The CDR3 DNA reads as TGTGCCTCTTGCGGGACCCGCCGAGGTGGGGAGCTGTTTTTT. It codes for CASCGTRRGGELFF.

The CDR3 here is CASSSRGTEASGNEQYF. CDR3 coding DNA: TGTGCCAGCTCGAGCAGGGGCACCGAGGCTAGCGGGAACGAGCAGTACTTC. The rearrangement joins TRBV7-2 to TRBJ2-7, with 9 positions matching TRBD2. This CDR3 is built from 17 residues. Germline V CDR1 and CDR2: SGHTA, FQGNSA. V shed 8 bases and J 5 bases; nucleotides not matched to a gene: 19.

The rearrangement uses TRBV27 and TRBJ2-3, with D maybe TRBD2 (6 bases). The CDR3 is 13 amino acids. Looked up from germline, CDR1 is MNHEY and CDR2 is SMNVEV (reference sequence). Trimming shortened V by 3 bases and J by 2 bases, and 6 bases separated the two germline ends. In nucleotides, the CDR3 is TGTGCCAGCAGTTTGCGGGACACAGATACGCAGTATTTT. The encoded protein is CASSLRDTDTQYF.

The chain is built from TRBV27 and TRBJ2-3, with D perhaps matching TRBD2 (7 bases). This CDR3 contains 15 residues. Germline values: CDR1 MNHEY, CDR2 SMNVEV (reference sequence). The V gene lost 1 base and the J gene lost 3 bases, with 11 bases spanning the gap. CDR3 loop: CASSLWGGLTDTQYF. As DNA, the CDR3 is TGTGCCAGCAGTTTATGGGGGGGCCTAACAGATACGCAGTATTTT.

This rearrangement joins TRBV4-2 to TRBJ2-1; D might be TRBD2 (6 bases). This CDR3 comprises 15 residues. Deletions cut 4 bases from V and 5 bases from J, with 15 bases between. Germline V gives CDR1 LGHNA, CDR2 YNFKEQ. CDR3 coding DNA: TGTGCCAGCAGCCGAACTAGCTCTGGGGACAATGAGCAGTTCTTC. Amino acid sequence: CASSRTSSGDNEQFF.

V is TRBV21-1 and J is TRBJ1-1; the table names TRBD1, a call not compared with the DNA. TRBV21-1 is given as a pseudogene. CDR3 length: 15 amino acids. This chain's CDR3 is CAYPRTDRGHREAFF. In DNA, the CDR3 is TGTGCCTACCCACGGACGGACAGGGGGCATCGAGAAGCTTTCTTT.